This T cell receptor (beta chain) was identified in a study of T cell repertoires in cytomegalovirus infection. Across the whole study: Public TCR beta signature analysis indicated the presence of both CMV infection and matching HLA type. Study-level findings and limits: Totalled public TCR beta family frequency picked out people who carried CMV plus the relevant HLA. HLA-C-restricted, CMV-specific TCR beta clonotypes were dominant ex vivo.

TCRdb itself ran the reads through MiXCR, one entry per CDR3 protein. The repertoire has approximately 910,000 distinct CDR3 sequences, around 32% of them found once; the top ten carry 13%. This clonotype occurred a few times. As yet, its antigen is unknown. The sequencing here drew on cultured CD8+ T cells from PBMCs, taken from culture after CMV antigen stimulation. This sequence originates from a human donor in good health (CMV status not recorded). Some clones in this sample may be carry-over from other donors' samples.

The CDR3 loop is CASVRGKFPNQPQHF. CDR3 in DNA: TGTGCCAGCGTGCGAGGGAAGTTCCCCAATCAGCCCCAGCATTTT. The chain joins TRBV28 to TRBJ1-5; the D is unclear. Trimming removed 8 bases from V and 3 bases from J, with 17 bases in between. CDR3 length: 15 amino acids. Germline-derived CDR1 and CDR2 are MDHEN and SYDVKM.